This T cell receptor (beta chain) was identified in a study of blood T cell repertoires in COVID-19. This CDR3 is built from 13 residues. CDR1 and CDR2 (germline): SGHTA, FQGNSA. V lost 3 bases, J lost 4 bases, and 4 bases lay in between. In the original processing: For nucleated cells, counts were estimated from reference gene primer amplification. The method was immunoSEQ multiplex PCR; TCRdb's version includes in-frame clones alone and lacks a portion of them. V, J and clone size reflect that table, while D and trimming were determined from the DNA. The sample consists of 40,000 or so clones, roughly 80% of them appearing once.

The receptor was derived from a man in his 60s in a cohort sampled during active COVID-19. This rearrangement joins TRBV7-2 to TRBJ2-6; D is uncertain. Source material: peripheral blood. The DNA of the CDR3 is TGTGCCAGCAGCTTCGGGGGGGCCAACGTCCTGACTTTC. Amino acids: CASSFGGANVLTF.